Sequencing of this T cell receptor beta chain was carried out in a study of OX40 agonist ivuxolimab in advanced cancers. At the level of the study: At doses from 0.01 to 10 mg/kg, patients were given intravenous ivuxolimab every 2 weeks. Three patients responded partially, comprising one with hepatocellular carcinoma and two with cutaneous melanoma.

The assay was immunoSEQ multiplex PCR, and TCRdb's table has in-frame clones only and misses some. Among tens of thousands of clones, around 90% were seen once, and the ten largest hold around 6.7%. The CDR3 covers 16 residues. Germline assignment: CDR1 SGHAT and CDR2 FQNNGV. Losses at the gene ends were 4 bases for V and 2 bases for J; bases not matched to a gene: 8. The sequence came from an adult with an advanced solid tumor such as melanoma, head and neck, liver or kidney cancer. The sequencing here drew on CD4+ or CD8+ T cells sorted from blood, taken in a trial of the OX40 agonist ivuxolimab. This chain joins TRBV11-2 and TRBJ2-3; TRBD2 matches 8 bases. The CDR3 sequence is CASSSRASGYTDTQYF. In DNA form, the CDR3 reads TGTGCCAGCAGCTCCCGGGCTAGCGGGTACACAGATACGCAGTATTTT. Combining the CDR3 with reference TRBV11-2 and TRBJ2-3 gives the whole variable domain EAGVAQSPRYKIIEKRQSVAFWCNPISGHATLYWYQQILGQGPKLLIQFQNNGVVDDSQLPKDRFSAERLKGVDSTLKIQPAKLEDSAVYLCASSSRASGYTDTQYFGPGTRLTVL.